This is a list of T cell receptor beta chains from one sample in a study of cytomegalovirus exposure and HLA in healthy donors. Profiled with immunoSEQ multiplex PCR; TCRdb holds only in-frame clones, not every one. Of 90,000 to 140,000 clones in the sample, 78% are singletons; the top ten hold roughly 1.2%. The sequenced sample was PBMCs. The receptors derive from a man aged 25 to 40 in good health and CMV-seronegative. CDR3s include the opening cysteine and the closing phenylalanine or tryptophan. Each record gives: clone size, V gene, J gene, D gene, CDR3 DNA, CDR3 protein. The D gene is left open where the match is weak. Clone size appears in some rows only: once, few, many, or a class for an expanded clone.

few	TRBV4-2	TRBJ1-5	-	TGTGCCAGCAGCCGCAGCAGGGTTAGCAATCAGCCCCAGCATTTT	CASSRSRVSNQPQHF
-	TRBV5-6	TRBJ2-1	TRBD2	TGTGCCAGCAGCCGCCGGACTAGCGGGAGATTGGGGTCCTACAATGAGCAGTTCTTC	CASSRRTSGRLGSYNEQFF
-	TRBV19	TRBJ1-2	-	TGTGCCAGTAGTATAGAGCAGGGATCCCATGGCTACACCTTC	CASSIEQGSHGYTF
-	TRBV19	TRBJ1-2	TRBD1	TGTGCCAGTAGTCTCTACCAGGGGGCCTCCTATGGCTACACCTTC	CASSLYQGASYGYTF
-	TRBV30	TRBJ1-5	-	TGTGCCTGGAGTCCCGGGGGGATTAATCAGCCCCAGCATTTT	CAWSPGGINQPQHF
once	TRBV28	TRBJ1-2	-	TGTGCCAGCAGTTTATCTCAGGGTACATGGGACTATGGCTACACCTTC	CASSLSQGTWDYGYTF
-	TRBV27	TRBJ1-4	-	TGTGCCAGCAGTTTAAAGACGGGGGGGACAACTAATGAAAAACTGTTTTTT	CASSLKTGGTTNEKLFF
-	TRBV2	TRBJ2-3	-	TGTGCCAGCAGGGCCCGGACTAGCACAGATACGCAGTATTTT	CASRARTSTDTQYF
-	TRBV7-9	TRBJ2-7	-	TGTGCCAGCAGTCAACAGGGCCACGAGCAGTACTTC	CASSQQGHEQYF
-	TRBV7-6	TRBJ1-3	-	TGTGCCAGCAGCTTAGGTGTTTCAGGGGTTGGAAACACCATATATTTT	CASSLGVSGVGNTIYF
few	TRBV5-6	TRBJ1-3	-	TGTGCCAGCAGCCGGGGACTGGGGCGCGGAAACACCATATATTTT	CASSRGLGRGNTIYF
few	TRBV29-1	TRBJ2-1	TRBD2	TGCAGCGTTGCTACTAGCGGGACCCACCACAATGAGCAGTTCTTC	CSVATSGTHHNEQFF
-	TRBV28	TRBJ2-2	TRBD1	TGTGCCAGCAGTTCGGGACAGGGGAACACCGGGGAGCTGTTTTTT	CASSSGQGNTGELFF
-	TRBV25-1	TRBJ2-5	TRBD2	TGTGCCAGCACGTCCGGCGGGGGGGTGGAGACCCAGTACTTC	CASTSGGGVETQYF
-	TRBV12-5	TRBJ2-1	-	TGTGCTAGTGGTTCAAGACTATACAATGAGCAGTTCTTC	CASGSRLYNEQFF
-	TRBV4-1	TRBJ2-5	TRBD1	TGCGCCAGCAGCCAAGGTCCAGGGGGCATATTAGGAGAGACCCAGTACTTC	CASSQGPGGILGETQYF
-	TRBV29-1	TRBJ1-1	TRBD1	TGCAGCGCGAACAGGGGTCCTAGTGAAGCTTTCTTT	CSANRGPSEAFF
-	TRBV7-8	TRBJ2-3	TRBD2	TGTGCCAGCAGCTTACTAAGGGGACTAGCGGGACTCACAGATACGCAGTATTTT	CASSLLRGLAGLTDTQYF